These 21 T cell receptor beta chains came from one sample sequenced in a study of blood T cell repertoires in COVID-19. TCRdb keeps only in-frame clones here, not all; method: immunoSEQ multiplex PCR. Of 250,000 or so clones in the sample, around 89% were seen once. Specimen: PBMCs or T cells enriched from blood (not recorded which). All receptors derive from a woman in her 30s with acute COVID-19.

The chain is built from TRBV10-3 and TRBJ1-2, with a tentative D call TRBD1 (6 bases). Germline lookup yields CDR1 ENHRY and CDR2 SYGVKD. V was trimmed by 8 bases and J by 8 bases, leaving 15 bases between them. The CDR3 sequence is 12 residues long. CDR3 residues: CAIRRAGEGYTF. CDR3 sequence (DNA): TGTGCCATCCGAAGGGCAGGGGAGGGCTACACCTTC.

V usage is TRBV7-2 and J usage is TRBJ1-3; 7 nucleotides match TRBD1. Germline assignment: CDR1 SGHTA and CDR2 FQGNSA. The ends lost 10 bases at V and 0 bases at J; junction bases unmatched: 12. The CDR3 is 16 residues long. This chain's CDR3 is CATLPPGQHSGNTIYF. The CDR3 DNA reads as TGTGCCACCCTACCCCCGGGACAGCACTCTGGAAACACCATATATTTT.

V and J are TRBV27 and TRBJ2-5; 8 bases map to TRBD2. The CDR3 is 16 amino acids. V was pared by 0 bases and J by 5 bases, with 8 bases of the junction left unmatched. CDR1 is MNHEY, CDR2 SMNVEV, per germline (reference sequence). The CDR3 here is CASSLSYGRARETQYF. The CDR3 DNA sequence: TGTGCCAGCAGTTTATCGTACGGGAGGGCCCGGGAGACCCAGTACTTC.

The CDR3 spells CASSQDSRQGQEGAELFF. The CDR3 bases are TGCGCCAGCAGCCAAGATAGCCGGCAGGGGCAAGAAGGCGCGGAGCTGTTTTTT. V gene TRBV4-3 combines with J gene TRBJ2-2, with D maybe TRBD1 (6 bases). The V end lost 0 bases, the J end lost 10 bases, and 24 bases lay between the germline ends. Germline V gene data show CDR1 as LGHNA and CDR2 as YSLEER. CDR3 length: 18 amino acids.

The chain is built from TRBV15 and TRBJ1-2; TRBD1 is a possible D gene (5 bases). CDR3 length equals 14 residues. V lost 0 bases and J 6 bases, leaving 11 bases between the germline ends. Germline V gene data show CDR1 as LNHNV and CDR2 as YYDKDF (reference sequence). The CDR3 protein is CATSREERTNGYTF. The CDR3 DNA reads TGTGCCACCAGCAGAGAGGAACGGACAAATGGCTACACCTTC.

The genes are TRBV7-8 and TRBJ1-5; TRBD1 agrees at 9 bases. Germline trimming cut 7 bases from V and 5 bases from J; bases unmatched to any gene: 15. This CDR3 comprises 17 residues. CDR1 and CDR2 (germline): SGHVS, FQNEAQ. The CDR3 region has the DNA TGTGCCAGCACCTTCCTAGGGACAGGGAATGTGGATCAGCCCCAGCATTTT. This gives the protein CASTFLGTGNVDQPQHF.

The CDR3 region is CATSRLGSGRAEQTQYF. The CDR3 nucleotides are TGTGCCACCAGCAGATTAGGGAGCGGGAGGGCGGAACAGACCCAGTACTTC. The gene calls are TRBV15 and TRBJ2-5; 10 bases are shared with TRBD2. CDR1 LNHNV and CDR2 YYDKDF come from the germline V gene (reference sequence). Trimming cost V 2 bases and J 6 bases; bases outside gene matches: 12. The CDR3 has 17 residues.

The V and J genes are TRBV10-1 and TRBJ2-7; 12 bases agree with TRBD2. The V gene's germline CDR1 is WNHNN and CDR2 SYGVQD (reference sequence). The V segment lost 2 bases and the J segment 3 bases; nucleotides outside the gene matches: 2. The CDR3 is 15 residues long. The CDR3 coding sequence is TGCGCCAGCAGTGAGGGACTAGCGGGACACTACGAGCAGTACTTC. Translation gives CASSEGLAGHYEQYF.

The gene calls are TRBV19 and TRBJ1-6, with 7 bases that match TRBD1. This CDR3 is built from 18 residues. Per germline, CDR1 LNHDA and CDR2 SQIVND (reference sequence). The V segment lost 7 bases and the J segment 5 bases; nucleotides outside the gene matches: 17. The CDR3 nucleotides read TGTGCCAGTATATTTCCCGATCACAGGGGACGCCATAATTCACCCCTCCACTTT. Translating gives CASIFPDHRGRHNSPLHF.

In its sample, this clone was seen once. The CDR3 DNA reads as TGTGCCAGCAGTGAACGGGACTCGAAATTCTATAATTCACCCCTCCACTTT. It yields the protein CASSERDSKFYNSPLHF. This chain connects TRBV25-1 to TRBJ1-6, with D possibly matching TRBD1 (5 bases). V gave up 2 bases and J gave up 3 bases, with 14 bases separating them. The germline V gene has CDR1 MGHDK and CDR2 SYGVNS. The CDR3 loop spans 17 amino acids.

The chain links TRBV27 to TRBJ2-7; 8 nucleotides line up with TRBD1. This CDR3 comprises 15 residues. J gave up 3 bases and V 6 bases, and 10 bases lay outside the gene matches. The germline V gene encodes CDR1 MNHEY and CDR2 SMNVEV (reference sequence). This CDR3 reads CASRPSQGAGYEQYF. DNA for the CDR3: TGTGCCAGCAGACCCTCTCAGGGGGCGGGCTACGAGCAGTACTTC.

The CDR3, as DNA: TGTGCCAGCACCCAGGGGGCAGGCGTCTCCTACGAGCAGTACTTC. It encodes CASTQGAGVSYEQYF. The rearrangement links TRBV6-5 to TRBJ2-7; 8 bases line up with TRBD1. The germline V gene has CDR1 MNHEY and CDR2 SVGAGI. The CDR3 is 15 residues long. J gave up 0 bases and V 7 bases, and 8 bases lay outside the gene matches.

V is TRBV9 and J is TRBJ2-5; 10 bases are a match to TRBD2. V lost 0 bases to trimming and J lost 2 bases; unmatched junction nucleotides: 4. This CDR3 has 16 amino acids. Germline CDR1 and CDR2: SGDLS and YYNGEE. The CDR3 nucleotides read TGTGCCAGCAGCGTAGGGGTAGCGGGAGGTCAAGAGACCCAGTACTTC. It translates to CASSVGVAGGQETQYF.

The chain carries TRBV7-8 and TRBJ1-2; 7 bases line up with TRBD1. Germline V gene data show CDR1 as SGHVS and CDR2 as FQNEAQ. Losses at the gene ends were 5 bases for V and 2 bases for J; bases not matched to a gene: 11. CDR3 length: 16 residues. The CDR3 DNA reads TGTGCCAGCAGCACTAGTACAGGGGTTAGCAACTATGGCTACACCTTC. As protein: CASSTSTGVSNYGYTF.

The CDR3 region has the DNA TGTGCCAGCAGCGCACCCGTAGTAGCGGGGGGAGGTGAGCAGTTCTTC. Residues: CASSAPVVAGGGEQFF. The rearrangement uses TRBV9 and TRBJ2-1, with 10 bases fitting TRBD2. CDR1 and CDR2 from the germline V gene are SGDLS and YYNGEE. Trimming cost V 3 bases and J 9 bases; bases outside gene matches: 12. This CDR3 contains 16 residues.

The V gene is TRBV28, the J gene TRBJ2-7; 7 nucleotides line up with TRBD1. The CDR3 is made up of 15 amino acids. V trimming: 3 bases; J trimming: 4 bases; junction bases outside the gene matches: 9. Germline CDR1 MDHEN, CDR2 SYDVKM. CDR3: CASSFRGHLGYEQYF. The CDR3 nucleotides read TGTGCCAGCAGTTTTAGGGGGCACTTAGGGTACGAGCAGTACTTC.

The rearrangement joins TRBV9 to TRBJ2-1, with a weak D call TRBD2 (6 bases). CDR3 length equals 15 residues. Germline V CDR1 and CDR2: SGDLS, YYNGEE. The V end lost 3 bases, the J end lost 7 bases, and 17 bases lay between the germline ends. The CDR3 DNA is TGTGCCAGCAGCGGCTGGGGGGACCTTCGAAATGAGCAGTTCTTC. It codes for CASSGWGDLRNEQFF.

This chain links TRBV28 with TRBJ2-3; D is perhaps TRBD2 (5 bases). This CDR3 is built from 13 residues. The germline CDR1 and CDR2 sequences are MDHEN and SYDVKM. V shed 3 bases and J shed 7 bases, with 11 bases lying between them. CDR3: CASSLPGLNTQYF. The CDR3, as DNA: TGTGCCAGCAGTTTGCCAGGACTTAATACGCAGTATTTT.

The genes are TRBV30 and TRBJ2-6; D remains unclear. The germline V gene encodes CDR1 GTSNPN and CDR2 SVGIG (reference sequence). This CDR3 region has 13 residues. The ends were cut back, 5 bases at V and 0 bases at J, with 5 bases in the middle. The CDR3 loop reads CAWDRSGANVLTF. As DNA, the CDR3 is TGTGCCTGGGATCGCTCTGGGGCCAACGTCCTGACTTTC.

This chain joins TRBV7-8 and TRBJ2-3; 8 bases are a match to TRBD2. Per the germline V gene, CDR1 is SGHVS and CDR2 is FQNEAQ. This CDR3 comprises 18 residues. V was pared by 1 base and J by 3 bases, with 12 bases of the junction left unmatched. The CDR3 sequence is CASSLDTFSRGGTDTQYF. As DNA, the CDR3 is TGTGCCAGCAGCTTAGATACGTTTTCTCGGGGGGGTACAGATACGCAGTATTTT.

The rearrangement uses TRBV7-2 and TRBJ2-1; 9 nucleotides line up with TRBD1. CDR1 is SGHTA and CDR2 is FQGNSA in the germline V gene. The V segment lost 8 bases and the J segment 0 bases; nucleotides outside the gene matches: 8. The CDR3 covers 16 residues. This chain's CDR3 is CASLLGQGYSYNEQFF. The CDR3 bases are TGTGCCAGCCTGCTGGGACAGGGATACTCCTACAATGAGCAGTTCTTC.